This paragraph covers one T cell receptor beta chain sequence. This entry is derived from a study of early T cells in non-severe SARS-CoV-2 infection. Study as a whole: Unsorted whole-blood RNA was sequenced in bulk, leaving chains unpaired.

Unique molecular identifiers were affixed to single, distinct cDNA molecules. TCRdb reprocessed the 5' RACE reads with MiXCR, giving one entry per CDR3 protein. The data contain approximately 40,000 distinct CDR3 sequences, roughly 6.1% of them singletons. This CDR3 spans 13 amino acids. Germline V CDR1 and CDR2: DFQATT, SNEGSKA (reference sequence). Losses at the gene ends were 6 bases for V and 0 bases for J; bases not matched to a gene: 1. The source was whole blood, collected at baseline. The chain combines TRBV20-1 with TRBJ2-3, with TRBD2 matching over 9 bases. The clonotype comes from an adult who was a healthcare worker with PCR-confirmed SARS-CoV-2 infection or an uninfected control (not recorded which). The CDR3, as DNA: TGCAGTGCCGGACTAGCGAGCACAGATACGCAGTATTTT. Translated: CSAGLASTDTQYF.